The 23 T cell receptor beta chains in this list originate from one sample, sequenced in a study of T-cell reconstitution after alpha-beta-depleted transplantation in children. TCRbeta library construction was performed incorporating unique molecular identifiers. TCRdb passed the PCR reads through MiXCR, listing each CDR3 protein once. This sample has about 980,000 distinct CDR3 sequences, with 25% to 35% found just once. Sequenced material: PBMCs, mostly from graft donor cells, taken 360 days after TCRalphabeta/CD19-depleted stem cell transplant. Receptor source: a boy in the first two years of life who had a stem cell transplant for SCID, so the T cells may come from the graft donor.

The sample holds a few counts of this clonotype. The V gene is TRBV7-3, the J gene TRBJ2-1; 7 positions match TRBD1. CDR3 length: 16 amino acids. Germline V lookup: CDR1 SGHTA, CDR2 FQGTGA. Losses at the gene ends were 1 base for V and 0 bases for J; bases not matched to a gene: 3. CDR3 loop: CASSLKGDSSYNEQFF. CDR3 coding DNA: TGTGCCAGCAGCTTAAAAGGGGACAGCTCCTACAATGAGCAGTTCTTC.

This clonotype was counted only a few times. The genes are TRBV5-1 and TRBJ1-1; TRBD1 agrees at 7 bases. Germline V gene lookup returns CDR1 SGHRS and CDR2 YFSETQ. With 3 bases clipped from V and 0 bases from J, the junction kept 8 bases outside the gene matches. This CDR3 comprises 16 residues. The CDR3, as DNA: TGCGCCAGCAGCTGGGAGGGGGCGGGGGTGAACACTGAAGCTTTCTTT. Translation gives CASSWEGAGVNTEAFF.

This clonotype has more than one count but fewer than ten. This chain connects TRBV27 to TRBJ2-5; 8 bases are shared with TRBD2. CDR1 and CDR2 (germline): MNHEY, SMNVEV (reference sequence). The length of the CDR3 is 15 residues. V was clipped by 10 bases and J by 4 bases; unmatched bases: 14. The CDR3 DNA follows: TGTGCCACCAAACAGCGGGGGCTAAACGGAGAGACCCAGTACTTC. Its protein is CATKQRGLNGETQYF.

DNA of the CDR3: TGTGCCACCAGCAGACGGGACAGCCTAAAGGAGTATTTT. Amino acid sequence: CATSRRDSLKEYF. V usage is TRBV15 and J usage is TRBJ2-3, with 7 bases lining up with TRBD1. Germline-derived CDR1 and CDR2 are LNHNV and YYDKDF (reference sequence). The CDR3 sequence is 13 residues long. V shed 2 bases, J shed 13 bases, and the junction held 9 bases outside the gene matches. Looking up the rest from reference TRBV15 and TRBJ2-3 gives the full variable domain: DAMVIQNPRYQVTQFGKPVTLSCSQTLNHNVMYWYQQKSSQAPKLLFHYYDKDFNNEADTPDNFQSRRPNTSFCFLDIRSPGLGDTAMYLCATSRRDSLKEYFGPGTRLTVL.

A few counts support this clonotype. This chain links TRBV20-1 with TRBJ2-5; D not certain. V lost 4 bases, J lost 5 bases, and 14 bases lay in between. Germline CDR1 and CDR2: DFQATT and SNEGSKA (reference sequence). CDR3 length: 13 residues. CDR3 sequence reads: CSATPSGPETQYF. CDR3 sequence (DNA): TGCAGTGCTACGCCATCAGGCCCGGAGACCCAGTACTTC.

The CDR3 coding sequence is TGTGCCAGCGGGCACTCCGCAGGGGTTGGAGGGTCTGGGGCCAACGTCCTGACTTTC. This gives the protein CASGHSAGVGGSGANVLTF. The chain employs TRBV21-1 and TRBJ2-6; the tabulated D call, TRBD2, remains unverified against the DNA. TRBV21-1 is termed a pseudogene. The CDR3 is made up of 19 amino acids.

The chain recombines TRBV4-2 with TRBJ1-4, with D hard to call. The CDR3 has 15 amino acids. Trimming took 0 bases from V and 3 from J, leaving 8 bases between them. Germline CDR1 is LGHNA and CDR2 is YNFKEQ. The CDR3 spells CASSQDWGANEKLFF. The CDR3 DNA reads as TGTGCCAGCAGCCAAGACTGGGGAGCTAATGAAAAACTGTTTTTT.

In this sample, this clonotype turned up a few times. The gene calls are TRBV5-4 and TRBJ2-4, with D tentatively TRBD1 or TRBD2 (6 bases each). CDR3 length equals 13 residues. Germline V gives CDR1 SGHNT, CDR2 YYREEE (reference sequence). Trimming took off 2 bases at V and 8 bases at J, with 11 bases between the two ends. CDR3: CASSFGGGDIQYF. The CDR3 nucleotides read TGTGCCAGCAGCTTCGGGGGCGGGGACATTCAGTACTTC. The entire variable domain, with the rest obtained from reference TRBV5-4 and TRBJ2-4, is as follows: ETGVTQSPTHLIKTRGQQVTLRCSSQSGHNTVSWYQQALGQGPQFIFQYYREEENGRGNFPPRFSGLQFPNYSSELNVNALELDDSALYLCASSFGGGDIQYFGAGTRLSVL.

V gene TRBV9 combines with J gene TRBJ2-1; D gene ambiguous. The ends were cut back, 0 bases at V and 5 bases at J, with 15 bases in the middle. Germline lookup yields CDR1 SGDLS and CDR2 YYNGEE. The CDR3 has 16 residues. The DNA of the CDR3 is TGTGCCAGCAGCGTAGAGGTCTGGGATAGAGACAATGAGCAGTTCTTC. Protein sequence: CASSVEVWDRDNEQFF.

This rearrangement joins TRBV29-1 to TRBJ1-1, with 9 nucleotides matching TRBD1. In germline, CDR1 is SQVTM, CDR2 ANQGSEA. V lost 6 bases to trimming and J lost 3 bases; unmatched junction nucleotides: 2. This CDR3 contains 12 residues. The CDR3 DNA reads TGCAGCGTGGGACAGGGCGACACTGAAGCTTTCTTT. Its translation: CSVGQGDTEAFF. The full variable domain, rest sourced from reference TRBV29-1 and TRBJ1-1, is SAVISQKPSRDICQRGTSLTIQCQVDSQVTMMFWYRQQPGQSLTLIATANQGSEATYESGFVIDKFPISRPNLTFSTLTVSNMSPEDSSIYLCSVGQGDTEAFFGQGTRLTVV.

This clonotype showed up just a few times. The chain uses TRBV7-9 and TRBJ2-1; D not certain. The germline V gene encodes CDR1 SEHNR and CDR2 FQNEAQ (reference sequence). This CDR3 is built from 15 residues. The V end lost 2 bases, the J end lost 7 bases, and 15 bases lay between the germline ends. The CDR3 spells CASSLKKAILNEQFF. The CDR3 DNA reads as TGTGCCAGCAGCTTAAAAAAGGCCATATTGAATGAGCAGTTCTTC.

The V gene is TRBV3-1, the J gene TRBJ2-1; 8 nucleotides align to TRBD2. After removal of 1 base from V and 5 bases from J, the junction contained 7 bases not matched to a gene. CDR1 and CDR2 from the germline V gene are LGHDT and YNNKEL (reference sequence). This CDR3 comprises 16 residues. Here the CDR3 reads CASSQGAGGPDNEQFF. CDR3 in DNA: TGTGCCAGCAGCCAAGGGGCGGGGGGCCCCGACAATGAGCAGTTCTTC.

The chain couples TRBV28 to TRBJ2-3; D may correspond to TRBD1 or TRBD2 (7 bases each). The germline gives CDR1 MDHEN, CDR2 SYDVKM. The ends were cut back, 6 bases at V and 6 bases at J, with 22 bases in the middle. The CDR3 runs 16 residues. CDR3 in DNA: TGTGCCAGCAGGGGGAGGGGGCGCCTCGTTCAGGATACGCAGTATTTT. As protein: CASRGRGRLVQDTQYF.

This chain joins TRBV30 and TRBJ1-2, with 8 bases aligning to TRBD1. The germline V gene has CDR1 GTSNPN and CDR2 SVGIG (reference sequence). J gave up 4 bases and V 4 bases, and 5 bases lay outside the gene matches. This CDR3 contains 13 residues. The CDR3 region is CAWKPGQGYGYTF. The CDR3 DNA reads TGTGCCTGGAAGCCCGGACAGGGCTATGGCTACACCTTC.

This rearrangement joins TRBV21-1 to TRBJ2-7. TRBV21-1 corresponds to a pseudogene. This CDR3 contains 10 residues. CDR3 amino acids: CASSKAPTHF. The DNA for the CDR3 is TGTGCCAGCAGCAAAGCCCCGACGCACTTC.

The genes are TRBV28 and TRBJ1-1; D might be TRBD1 (5 bases). The germline V gene encodes CDR1 MDHEN and CDR2 SYDVKM. The CDR3 runs 17 residues. V was pared by 6 bases and J by 4 bases, with 24 bases between. The CDR3: CASSHLLTGVSPTEAFF. In DNA, the CDR3 is TGTGCCAGCAGCCACCTCCTAACGGGGGTGTCCCCCACTGAAGCTTTCTTT.

At least ten counts were recorded for this clonotype. The chain combines TRBV28 with TRBJ1-2; 7 nucleotides align to TRBD1. Germline V lookup: CDR1 MDHEN, CDR2 SYDVKM. The CDR3 sequence is 13 residues long. After removal of 4 bases from V and 2 bases from J, the junction contained 1 base not matched to a gene. The CDR3: CASSWTGNYGYTF. The CDR3 nucleotides are TGTGCCAGCAGTTGGACAGGAAACTATGGCTACACCTTC.

The chain joins TRBV6-6 to TRBJ2-1, with D perhaps TRBD1 (6 bases). Germline CDR1 is MNHNY and CDR2 is SVGAGI (reference sequence). The CDR3 consists of 13 residues. The germline V and J ends were trimmed by 2 bases and 6 bases, with 8 bases remaining between them. The DNA for the CDR3 is TGTGCCAGCAGTTACGTCAGGGGCAATGAGCAGTTCTTC. Its translation: CASSYVRGNEQFF.

Notes on this clonotype: At one end, the junction sequence differs from germline, possibly due to a read error. The chain links TRBV4-1 to TRBJ2-6; D is unresolved. Germline assignment: CDR1 MGHRA and CDR2 YSYEKL. The CDR3 contains 17 residues. CDR3 coding DNA: TGCGCCAGCAGCGAAGAAGAAGCGCGCTCTGGGGCCAACGTCCTGACTTTC. Translated, it gives CASSEEEARSGANVLTF.

This clonotype has only a few counts. This chain connects TRBV24-1 to TRBJ2-3; 7 bases map to TRBD1. Germline loops: CDR1 KGHDR, CDR2 SFDVKD. V shed 8 bases and J 0 bases; nucleotides not matched to a gene: 1. The CDR3 spans 13 residues. CDR3 sequence: CATTDRSTDTQYF. The CDR3 DNA sequence: TGTGCCACCACGGACAGGAGCACAGATACGCAGTATTTT.

The table lists this clonotype with a few counts. The V and J genes are TRBV5-5 and TRBJ2-7; 7 bases align to TRBD1. The CDR3 covers 15 residues. Germline-derived CDR1 and CDR2 are SGHKS and YYEKEE (reference sequence). Trimming cost V 5 bases and J 2 bases; bases outside gene matches: 10. The CDR3 bases are TGTGCCAGCAGACCCATTACCGGGACAGCCTACGAGCAGTACTTC. It yields the protein CASRPITGTAYEQYF.

The V call is TRBV20-1, the J call TRBJ1-2, with D possibly TRBD1 on 6 matching bases. The CDR3 has 17 residues. V gave up 2 bases and J gave up 0 bases, with 19 bases separating them. Germline V CDR1 and CDR2: DFQATT, SNEGSKA (reference sequence). The CDR3 coding sequence is TGCAGTGCTAGATCGGGGGGACGGACAGCAGCTAACTATGGCTACACCTTC. This encodes CSARSGGRTAANYGYTF.

The chain employs TRBV5-1 and TRBJ2-3; D is possibly TRBD1 (6 bases). The germline V gene encodes CDR1 SGHRS and CDR2 YFSETQ. The CDR3 extends over 15 amino acids. Trimming removed 4 bases at V and 6 bases at J, with 18 bases between. CDR3 nucleotides: TGCGCCAGCAGCCTTCGGAATCCTGACAGGGATACGCAGTATTTT. It encodes CASSLRNPDRDTQYF.